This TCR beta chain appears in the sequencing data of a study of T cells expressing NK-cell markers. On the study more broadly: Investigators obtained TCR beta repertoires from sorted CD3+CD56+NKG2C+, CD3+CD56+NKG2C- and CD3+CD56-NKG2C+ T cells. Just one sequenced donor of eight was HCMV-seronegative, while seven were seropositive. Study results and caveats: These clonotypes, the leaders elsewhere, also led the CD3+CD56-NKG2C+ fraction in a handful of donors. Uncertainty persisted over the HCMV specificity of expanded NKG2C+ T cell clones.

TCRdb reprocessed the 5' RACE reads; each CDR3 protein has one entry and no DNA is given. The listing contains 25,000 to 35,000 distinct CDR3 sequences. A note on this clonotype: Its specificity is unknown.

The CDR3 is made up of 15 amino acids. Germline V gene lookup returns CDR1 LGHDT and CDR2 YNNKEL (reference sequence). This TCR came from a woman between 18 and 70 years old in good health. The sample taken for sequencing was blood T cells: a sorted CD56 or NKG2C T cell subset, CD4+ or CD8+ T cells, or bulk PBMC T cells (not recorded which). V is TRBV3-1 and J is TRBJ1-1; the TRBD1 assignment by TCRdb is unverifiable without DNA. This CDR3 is CASSPTGEINTEAFF.